The next 11 T cell receptor beta chains were all read from a single sample in a study of Tregs in tolerant kidney transplant recipients. Produced via immunoSEQ multiplex PCR; TCRdb's table is partial and in-frame only. Among about 240,000 clones listed, approximately 83% were seen once. The source material was CD4+ T cells from blood. The source is a human donor in good health.

The genes are TRBV5-4 and TRBJ1-2; no reliable D call. This CDR3 has 13 amino acids. CDR1 is SGHNT and CDR2 is YYREEE in the germline V gene (reference sequence). The ends were cut back, 7 bases at V and 4 bases at J, with 14 bases in the middle. CDR3 sequence reads: CASLDQVGYGYTF. CDR3 nucleotide sequence: TGTGCCAGCCTAGATCAAGTAGGCTATGGCTACACCTTC.

Note on this clone: Other nucleotide sequences in the sample specify the same CDR3. The rearrangement joins TRBV4-1 to TRBJ1-2, with D possibly TRBD1 on 5 matching bases. The CDR3 runs to 16 residues. Germline V gene sequence: CDR1 MGHRA, CDR2 YSYEKL. V dropped 5 bases and J dropped 4 bases, with 20 bases sitting between them. The chain's CDR3 is CASSSGGQGLLYGYTF. Here the CDR3 DNA reads TGCGCCAGCAGCTCGGGTGGGCAGGGTCTACTCTATGGCTACACCTTC.

The V call is TRBV25-1, the J call TRBJ1-3; D remains ambiguous. The germline V and J ends were trimmed by 4 bases and 0 bases, with 16 bases remaining between them. Germline lookup yields CDR1 MGHDK and CDR2 SYGVNS. CDR3 length equals 17 residues. In DNA form, the CDR3 reads TGTGCCAGCAGTGCCCGAACCAGGACCTACTCTGGAAACACCATATATTTT. This sequence encodes CASSARTRTYSGNTIYF. The whole variable domain, filled in from reference TRBV25-1 and TRBJ1-3, reads EADIYQTPRYLVIGTGKKITLECSQTMGHDKMYWYQQDPGMELHLIHYSYGVNSTEKGDLSSESTVSRIRTEHFPLTLESARPSHTSQYLCASSARTRTYSGNTIYFGEGSWLTVV.

V and J are TRBV19 and TRBJ1-2, with D possibly matching TRBD1 (6 bases). The CDR3 length is 14 residues. Trimming cost V 2 bases and J 2 bases, with 9 bases left between them. Germline V gives CDR1 LNHDA, CDR2 SQIVND (reference sequence). CDR3 DNA sequence: TGTGCCAGTAGTATACAGGGGTCCAACTATGGCTACACCTTC. Its translation: CASSIQGSNYGYTF.

The chain couples TRBV6-6 to TRBJ1-4; D may be TRBD1 (6 bases). Trimming left V 7 bases short and J 11 bases short, with 17 bases between. This CDR3 region has 13 residues. Germline-derived CDR1 and CDR2 are MNHNY and SVGAGI (reference sequence). The CDR3 nucleotides read TGTGCCAGCATTGAGAATGGGGGCTGGAAACTGTTTTTT. Its protein product is CASIENGGWKLFF.

DNA of the CDR3: TGTGCCAGCAGTTACTTGGGCCAGGGGGCATATGGCTACACCTTC. Translating it yields CASSYLGQGAYGYTF. V usage is TRBV6-6 and J usage is TRBJ1-2; 8 bases agree with TRBD1. Losses at the gene ends were 1 base for V and 5 bases for J; bases not matched to a gene: 6. The CDR3 contains 15 residues. In germline, CDR1 is MNHNY, CDR2 SVGAGI (reference sequence).

The V call is TRBV10-3, the J call TRBJ2-6; D unresolved. Germline CDR1 is ENHRY and CDR2 is SYGVKD. V was shortened by 4 bases and J by 4 bases, with 8 bases between the two germline ends. This CDR3 contains 14 residues. CDR3 residues: CAISAPSGANVLTF. The CDR3 DNA sequence: TGTGCCATCAGTGCCCCCTCCGGGGCCAACGTCCTGACTTTC.

This chain links TRBV7-2 with TRBJ1-4; D gene ambiguous. The CDR3 length is 18 residues. Trimming took off 3 bases at V and 0 bases at J, with 17 bases between the two ends. CDR1 SGHTA and CDR2 FQGNSA come from the germline V gene. CDR3 DNA sequence: TGTGCCAGCAGCTTTTTCCGTTCTTCCCGAGCAACTAATGAAAAACTGTTTTTT. Protein sequence: CASSFFRSSRATNEKLFF.

The gene calls are TRBV19 and TRBJ2-1; a weak D match, TRBD2 (6 bases). The germline V and J ends were trimmed by 3 bases and 4 bases, with 13 bases remaining between them. The CDR3 has 15 amino acids. Germline lookup yields CDR1 LNHDA and CDR2 SQIVND (reference sequence). Here the CDR3 reads CASSISGKNYNEQFF. The CDR3 coding sequence is TGTGCCAGTAGTATTAGCGGCAAAAATTACAATGAGCAGTTCTTC.

J is TRBJ1-3 and V is TRBV2; D gene ambiguous. CDR1 and CDR2 from the germline V gene are SNHLY and FYNNEI. The CDR3 extends over 16 amino acids. V was shortened by 4 bases and J by 0 bases, with 13 bases between the two germline ends. DNA of the CDR3: TGTGCCAGCAGTGGAACTAGGGCTTTCTCTGGAAACACCATATATTTT. The encoded protein is CASSGTRAFSGNTIYF.

The chain is built from TRBV2 and TRBJ2-2; 11 nucleotides agree with TRBD2. The junction had 16 bases not matched to a gene; V was cut back by 5 bases and J by 5 bases. This CDR3 has 19 residues. The germline V gene has CDR1 SNHLY and CDR2 FYNNEI. The CDR3 loop reads CASSPLTSSGRILTGELFF. Written as DNA, the CDR3 is TGTGCCAGCAGTCCCCTGACCTCTAGCGGGAGGATCTTAACCGGGGAGCTGTTTTTT.